This entry lists 9 T cell receptor beta chains sequenced from one sample in a study of blood T cell repertoires in COVID-19. The assay was immunoSEQ multiplex PCR, and TCRdb's table has in-frame clones only and misses some. Of 650,000 to 800,000 clones listed, about nine tenths are singletons. Sequenced: peripheral blood. All receptors come from a woman between 18 and 29 years old with acute or convalescent COVID-19.

V and J are TRBV6-5 and TRBJ2-7; 9 bases match TRBD2. Germline-derived CDR1 and CDR2 are MNHEY and SVGAGI. The junction had 6 bases not matched to a gene; V was cut back by 6 bases and J by 0 bases. The CDR3 is 15 amino acids. The CDR3 nucleotides read TGTGCCAGCAGCCCACTAGCGGGTCGCTCCTACGAGCAGTACTTC. Encoded protein: CASSPLAGRSYEQYF.

V is TRBV12-5 and J is TRBJ1-2; D may be TRBD1 (6 bases). Trimming left V 3 bases short and J 4 bases short, with 15 bases between. Germline V lookup: CDR1 LGHNT, CDR2 FRNRAP. The CDR3 has 15 residues. CDR3: CASGFVPGALYGYTF. CDR3 coding DNA: TGTGCTAGTGGTTTCGTCCCAGGGGCCCTCTATGGCTACACCTTC.

In its sample, this clone was seen a few times. V is TRBV9 and J is TRBJ2-3; 8 nucleotides agree with TRBD2. CDR1 is SGDLS, CDR2 YYNGEE, per germline. The CDR3 has 15 amino acids. Unmatched junction bases numbered 5, after V lost 3 bases and J lost 2 bases. The CDR3 DNA follows: TGTGCCAGCAGCGCCTCTAGCGGGCTCACAGATACGCAGTATTTT. This sequence encodes CASSASSGLTDTQYF.

In nucleotides, the CDR3 is TGTGCCAGCAGCTTTGGGACAGGGGGGGACACCATATATTTT. Its protein is CASSFGTGGDTIYF. V gene TRBV5-6 combines with J gene TRBJ1-3, with TRBD1 identical over 11 bases. J gave up 8 bases and V 2 bases, and 3 bases lay outside the gene matches. This CDR3 has 14 residues. From germline, CDR1 is SGHDT and CDR2 YYEEEE. Variable domain in full (rest from reference TRBV5-6 and TRBJ1-3): DAGVTQSPTHLIKTRGQQVTLRCSPKSGHDTVSWYQQALGQGPQFIFQYYEEEERQRGNFPDRFSGHQFPNYSSELNVNALLLGDSALYLCASSFGTGGDTIYFGEGSWLTVV.

V and J are TRBV4-1 and TRBJ2-7; TRBD1 agrees at 8 bases. Germline CDR1 is MGHRA and CDR2 is YSYEKL. V lost 0 bases, J lost 3 bases, and 7 bases stayed unmatched. The CDR3 consists of 16 residues. CDR3 in DNA: TGCGCCAGCAGCCAAGAAACGGGACAGGTTTACTACGAGCAGTACTTC. Residues: CASSQETGQVYYEQYF.

V is TRBV4-3 and J is TRBJ1-1; 8 positions agree with TRBD1. V was clipped by 2 bases and J by 7 bases; unmatched bases: 9. CDR1 and CDR2 (germline): LGHNA, YSLEER. The CDR3 is made up of 15 amino acids. In nucleotides, the CDR3 is TGCGCCAGCAGCCAAACCCCGACAGGGGCCCTTGAAGCTTTCTTT. Protein sequence: CASSQTPTGALEAFF.

Only a few counts were recorded for this clone. The chain joins TRBV7-9 to TRBJ2-2, with 7 bases identical to TRBD2. After removal of 3 bases from V and 2 bases from J, the junction contained 6 bases not matched to a gene. The CDR3 totals 16 residues. Germline CDR1 is SEHNR and CDR2 is FQNEAQ (reference sequence). The CDR3 sequence: CASSFWTRPNTGELFF. CDR3 nucleotides: TGTGCCAGCAGCTTTTGGACTAGACCAAACACCGGGGAGCTGTTTTTT.

V is TRBV30 and J is TRBJ1-3; D not certain. The CDR3 loop spans 13 amino acids. The V gene lost 0 bases and the J gene lost 3 bases, with 6 bases spanning the gap. Germline V CDR1 and CDR2: GTSNPN, SVGIG (reference sequence). CDR3 residues: CAWSVTGGNTIYF. In DNA form, the CDR3 reads TGTGCCTGGAGTGTTACGGGTGGAAACACCATATATTTT. The complete variable domain, with remaining parts taken from reference TRBV30 and TRBJ1-3, reads SQTIHQWPATLVQPVGSPLSLECTVEGTSNPNLYWYRQAAGRGLQLLFYSVGIGQISSEVPQNLSASRPQDRQFILSSKKLLLSDSGFYLCAWSVTGGNTIYFGEGSWLTVV.

The V call is TRBV4-1, the J call TRBJ2-1; TRBD2 matches 9 bases. Per the germline V gene, CDR1 is MGHRA and CDR2 is YSYEKL. The CDR3 runs to 11 residues. J lost 8 bases, V lost 8 bases, and 1 base had no gene match. CDR3 sequence (DNA): TGCGCCAGCGCGGGGGGGGATGAGCAGTTCTTC. Amino acid sequence: CASAGGDEQFF.